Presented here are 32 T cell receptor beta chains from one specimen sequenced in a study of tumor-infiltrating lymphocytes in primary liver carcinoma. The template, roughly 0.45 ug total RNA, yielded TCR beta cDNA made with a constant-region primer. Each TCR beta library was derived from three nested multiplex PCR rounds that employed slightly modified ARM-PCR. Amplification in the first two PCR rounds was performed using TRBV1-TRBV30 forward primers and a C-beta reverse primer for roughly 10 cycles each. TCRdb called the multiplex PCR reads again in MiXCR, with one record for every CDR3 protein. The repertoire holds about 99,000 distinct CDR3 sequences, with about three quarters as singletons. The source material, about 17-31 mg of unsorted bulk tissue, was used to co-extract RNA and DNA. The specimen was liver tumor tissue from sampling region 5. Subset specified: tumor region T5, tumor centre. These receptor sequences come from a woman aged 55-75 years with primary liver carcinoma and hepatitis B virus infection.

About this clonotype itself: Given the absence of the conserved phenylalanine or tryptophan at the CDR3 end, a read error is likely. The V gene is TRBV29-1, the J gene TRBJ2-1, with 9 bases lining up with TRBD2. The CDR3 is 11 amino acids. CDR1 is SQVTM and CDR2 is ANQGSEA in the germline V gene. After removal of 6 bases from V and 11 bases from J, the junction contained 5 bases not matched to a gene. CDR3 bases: TGCAGCGTGTGGGCGGGAGGGAAGCAGTTCCTC. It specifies CSVWAGGKQFL.

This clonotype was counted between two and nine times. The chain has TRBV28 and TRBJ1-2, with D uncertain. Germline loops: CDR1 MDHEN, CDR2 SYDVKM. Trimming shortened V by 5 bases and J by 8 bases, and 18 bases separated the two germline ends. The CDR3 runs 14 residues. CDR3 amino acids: CASSPLLGPAGYTF. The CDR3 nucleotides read TGTGCCAGCAGTCCACTACTCGGCCCCGCGGGCTACACCTTC.

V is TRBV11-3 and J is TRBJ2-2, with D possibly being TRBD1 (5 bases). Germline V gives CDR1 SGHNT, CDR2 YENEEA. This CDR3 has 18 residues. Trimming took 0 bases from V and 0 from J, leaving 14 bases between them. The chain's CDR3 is CASSLDVMTDTNTGELFF. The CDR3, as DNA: TGTGCCAGCAGCTTAGATGTCATGACAGACACGAACACCGGGGAGCTGTTTTTT.

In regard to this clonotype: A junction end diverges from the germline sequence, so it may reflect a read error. CDR3 nucleotide sequence: TGCGCCGGCAGCCCGGGGGGTCAGCCCCAGCATTTT. It codes for CAGSPGGQPQHF. This chain links TRBV4-1 with TRBJ1-5, with D maybe TRBD1 (5 bases). The CDR3 covers 12 residues. The germline CDR1 and CDR2 sequences are MGHRA and YSYEKL.

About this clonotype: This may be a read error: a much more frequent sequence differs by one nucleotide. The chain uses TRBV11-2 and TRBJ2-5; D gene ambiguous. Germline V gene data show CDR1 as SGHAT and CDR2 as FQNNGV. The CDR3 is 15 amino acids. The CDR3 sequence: CASGLELGSQEAQYF. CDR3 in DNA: TGTGCCAGCGGCTTGGAGCTGGGATCGCAAGAGGCCCAGTACTTC.

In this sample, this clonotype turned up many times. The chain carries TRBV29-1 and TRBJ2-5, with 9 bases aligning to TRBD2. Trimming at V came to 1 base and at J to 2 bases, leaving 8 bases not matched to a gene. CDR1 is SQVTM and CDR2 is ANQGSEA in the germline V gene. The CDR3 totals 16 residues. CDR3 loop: CSVEGLAGMSQETQYF. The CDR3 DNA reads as TGCAGCGTTGAAGGGCTAGCGGGGATGAGTCAAGAGACCCAGTACTTC. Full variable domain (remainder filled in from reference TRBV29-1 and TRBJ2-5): SAVISQKPSRDICQRGTSLTIQCQVDSQVTMMFWYRQQPGQSLTLIATANQGSEATYESGFVIDKFPISRPNLTFSTLTVSNMSPEDSSIYLCSVEGLAGMSQETQYFGPGTRLLVL.

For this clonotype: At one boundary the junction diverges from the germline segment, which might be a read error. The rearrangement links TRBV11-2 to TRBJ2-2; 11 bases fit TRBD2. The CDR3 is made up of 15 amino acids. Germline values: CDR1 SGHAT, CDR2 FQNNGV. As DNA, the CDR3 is TGTGCCAGCAGCTTAGGACTAGCGGGACTCGGGAAGCTGTTTTTT. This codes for CASSLGLAGLGKLFF.

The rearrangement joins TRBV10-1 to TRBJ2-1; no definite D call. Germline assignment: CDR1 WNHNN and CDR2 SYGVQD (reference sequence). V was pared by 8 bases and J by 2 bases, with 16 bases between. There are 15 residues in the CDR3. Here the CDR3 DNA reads TGCGCCAGCGGCGTTCTTCAGGTGCCCTACAATGAGCAGTTCTTC. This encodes CASGVLQVPYNEQFF.

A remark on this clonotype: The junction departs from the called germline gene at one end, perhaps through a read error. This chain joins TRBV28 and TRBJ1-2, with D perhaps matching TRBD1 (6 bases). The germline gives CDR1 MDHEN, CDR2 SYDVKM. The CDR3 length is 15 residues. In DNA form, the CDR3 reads TGTACCAGCAGTGCCGGGGGGGCCCGGGGGTATGACTACACCTTC. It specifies CTSSAGGARGYDYTF.

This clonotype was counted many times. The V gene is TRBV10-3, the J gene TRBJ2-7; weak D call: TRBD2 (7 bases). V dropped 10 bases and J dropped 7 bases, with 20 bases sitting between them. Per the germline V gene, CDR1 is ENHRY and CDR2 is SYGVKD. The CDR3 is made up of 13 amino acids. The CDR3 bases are TGTGCCACCCGGAGGGAACAGGGAGGGGAGCAGTACTTC. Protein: CATRREQGGEQYF.

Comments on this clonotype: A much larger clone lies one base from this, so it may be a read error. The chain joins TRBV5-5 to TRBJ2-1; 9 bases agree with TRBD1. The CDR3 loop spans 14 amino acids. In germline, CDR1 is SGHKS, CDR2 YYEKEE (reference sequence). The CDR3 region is CVSSFSRDRVKQFF. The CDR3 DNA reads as TGTGTCAGCAGCTTTTCGCGGGACAGGGTGAAGCAGTTCTTC.

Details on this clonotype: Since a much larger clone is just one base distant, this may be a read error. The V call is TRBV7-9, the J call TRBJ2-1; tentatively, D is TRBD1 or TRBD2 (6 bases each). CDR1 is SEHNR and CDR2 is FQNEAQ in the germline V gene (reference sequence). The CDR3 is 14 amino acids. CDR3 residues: CACSPRTGAYMGIF. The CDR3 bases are TGTGCCTGCAGCCCACGAACGGGGGCCTACATGGGGATCTTC.

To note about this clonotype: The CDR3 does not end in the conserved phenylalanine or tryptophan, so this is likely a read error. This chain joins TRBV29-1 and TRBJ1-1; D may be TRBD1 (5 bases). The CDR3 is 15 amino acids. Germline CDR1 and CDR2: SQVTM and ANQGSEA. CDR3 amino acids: CNVVGTPTRGTEAFL. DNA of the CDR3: TGCAACGTAGTTGGGACCCCCACGAGAGGCACTGAAGCTTTCCTT.

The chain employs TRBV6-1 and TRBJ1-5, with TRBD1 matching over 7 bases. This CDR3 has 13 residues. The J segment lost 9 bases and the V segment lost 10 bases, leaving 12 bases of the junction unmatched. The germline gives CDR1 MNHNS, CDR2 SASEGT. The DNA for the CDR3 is TGTGCCAACAGGGGAGGGGGCATACGGCCCCAGCATTTT. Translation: CANRGGGIRPQHF.

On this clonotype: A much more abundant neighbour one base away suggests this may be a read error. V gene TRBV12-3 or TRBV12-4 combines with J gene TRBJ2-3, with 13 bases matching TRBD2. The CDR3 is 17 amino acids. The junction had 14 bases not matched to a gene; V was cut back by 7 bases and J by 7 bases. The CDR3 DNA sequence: TGTGCCAGCACACTCCACCGGACTAGCGGGAGTGTCTATACGCAGTATTTT. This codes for CASTLHRTSGSVYTQYF.

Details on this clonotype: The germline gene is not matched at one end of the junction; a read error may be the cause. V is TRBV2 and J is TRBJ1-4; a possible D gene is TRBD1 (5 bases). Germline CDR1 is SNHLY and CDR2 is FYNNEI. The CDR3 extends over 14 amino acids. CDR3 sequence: CASSETATNEELLF. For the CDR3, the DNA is TGTGCCAGCAGCGAGACAGCAACTAATGAAGAACTGTTATTT.

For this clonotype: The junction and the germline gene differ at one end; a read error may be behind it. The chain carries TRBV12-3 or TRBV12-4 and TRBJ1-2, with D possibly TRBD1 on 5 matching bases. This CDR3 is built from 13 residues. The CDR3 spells CVSSLGANYAYTF. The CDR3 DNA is TGTGTCAGCAGTTTAGGGGCTAACTATGCCTACACCTTC.

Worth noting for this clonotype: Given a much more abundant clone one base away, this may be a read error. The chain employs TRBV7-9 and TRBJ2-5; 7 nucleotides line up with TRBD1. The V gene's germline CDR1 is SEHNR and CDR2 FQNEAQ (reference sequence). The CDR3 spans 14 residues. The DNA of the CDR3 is TGTGCCAGCAGCTTAGCAGGGGGCAGGGAGACCCATTACTTC. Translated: CASSLAGGRETHYF.

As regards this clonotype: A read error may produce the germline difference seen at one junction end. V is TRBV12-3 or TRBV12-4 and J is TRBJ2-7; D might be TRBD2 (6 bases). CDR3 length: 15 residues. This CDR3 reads CVSSPKGGNSYEQYF. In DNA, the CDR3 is TGTGTCAGCAGCCCCAAGGGCGGGAACTCCTACGAGCAGTACTTC.

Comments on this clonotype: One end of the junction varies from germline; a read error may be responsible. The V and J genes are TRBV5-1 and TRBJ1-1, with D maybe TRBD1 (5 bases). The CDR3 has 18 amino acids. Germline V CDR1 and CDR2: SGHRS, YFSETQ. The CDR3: CASSLGRGDGGDNAEAFF. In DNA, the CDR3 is TGCGCCAGCAGTTTGGGACGAGGAGACGGTGGGGATAACGCTGAAGCTTTCTTT.

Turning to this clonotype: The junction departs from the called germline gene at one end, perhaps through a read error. In nucleotides, the CDR3 is TGTGCCAGCAGTTCAGGGACGGGGACCGGGGAGCTGTTATTT. As protein: CASSSGTGTGELLF. The chain combines TRBV5-6 with TRBJ2-2; D is tentatively TRBD1 or TRBD2 (5 bases each). Germline-derived CDR1 and CDR2 are SGHDT and YYEEEE. The CDR3 spans 14 residues.

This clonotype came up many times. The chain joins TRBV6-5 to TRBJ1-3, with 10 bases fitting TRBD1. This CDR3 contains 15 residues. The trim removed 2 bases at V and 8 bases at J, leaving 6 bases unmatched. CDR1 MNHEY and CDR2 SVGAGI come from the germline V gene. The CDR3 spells CASSYRATGGHTIYF. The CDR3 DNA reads TGTGCCAGCAGTTACCGGGCGACAGGGGGCCACACCATATATTTT.

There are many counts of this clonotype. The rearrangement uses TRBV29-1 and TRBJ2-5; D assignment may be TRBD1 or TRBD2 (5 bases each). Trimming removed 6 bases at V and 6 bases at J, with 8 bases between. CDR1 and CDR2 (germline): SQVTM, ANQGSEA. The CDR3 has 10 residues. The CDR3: CSVGTKTQYF. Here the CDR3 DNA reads TGCAGCGTCGGGACCAAGACCCAGTACTTC.

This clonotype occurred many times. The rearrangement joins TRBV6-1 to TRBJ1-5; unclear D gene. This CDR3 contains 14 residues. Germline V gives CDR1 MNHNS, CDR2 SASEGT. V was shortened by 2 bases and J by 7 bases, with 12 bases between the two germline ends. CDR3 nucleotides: TGTGCCAGCAGTGAATATTTGGGAGACCAGCCCCAGCATTTT. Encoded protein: CASSEYLGDQPQHF.

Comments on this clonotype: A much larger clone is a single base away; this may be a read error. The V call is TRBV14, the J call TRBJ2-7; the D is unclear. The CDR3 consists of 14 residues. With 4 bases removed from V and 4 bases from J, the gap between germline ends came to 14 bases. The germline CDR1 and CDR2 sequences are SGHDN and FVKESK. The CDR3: CASSPPRRTYEQYF. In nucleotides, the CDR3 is TGTGCCAGCAGCCCACCCAGGAGAACTTACGAGCAGTACTTC.

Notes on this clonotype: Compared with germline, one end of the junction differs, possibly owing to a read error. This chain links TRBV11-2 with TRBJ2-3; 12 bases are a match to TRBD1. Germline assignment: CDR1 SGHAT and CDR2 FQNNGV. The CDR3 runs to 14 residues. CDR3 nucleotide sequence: TGTGCCAACAGCCGGGACAGGGGGCCAGATACACAGTATTTT. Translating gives CANSRDRGPDTQYF.

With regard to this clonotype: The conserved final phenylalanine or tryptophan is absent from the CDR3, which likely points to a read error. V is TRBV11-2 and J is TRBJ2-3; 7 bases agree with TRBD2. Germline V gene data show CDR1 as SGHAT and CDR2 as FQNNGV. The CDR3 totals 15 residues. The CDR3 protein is CVSRPSATSTDMQYL. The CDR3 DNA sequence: TGTGTCAGCAGGCCCTCTGCGACTAGCACAGATATGCAGTATCTT.

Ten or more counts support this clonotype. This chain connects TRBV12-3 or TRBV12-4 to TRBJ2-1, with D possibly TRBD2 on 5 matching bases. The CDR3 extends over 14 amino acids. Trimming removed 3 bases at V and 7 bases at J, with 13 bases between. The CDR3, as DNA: TGTGCCAGCAGTTTCGGCCCCCGAGGGAATGAGCAGTTCTTC. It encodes CASSFGPRGNEQFF.

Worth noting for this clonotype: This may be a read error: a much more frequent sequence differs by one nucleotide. CDR3 sequence reads: CASSTPGTGCNEQFF. Written as DNA, the CDR3 is TGTGCCAGCAGTACCCCCGGGACAGGGTGCAATGAGCAGTTCTTC. The chain combines TRBV28 with TRBJ2-1; 9 bases agree with TRBD1. Per the germline V gene, CDR1 is MDHEN and CDR2 is SYDVKM. The CDR3 length is 15 residues. V shed 5 bases, J shed 6 bases, and the junction held 8 bases outside the gene matches.

The CDR3 DNA follows: TGCAGTGCTAGAGAGGGGGGAGGAGTAATACCCCTCCACTTT. Residues: CSAREGGGVIPLHF. The J gene is TRBJ1-6, the V gene TRBV20-1; D is perhaps TRBD1 (5 bases). Germline loops: CDR1 DFQATT, CDR2 SNEGSKA (reference sequence). With 0 bases removed from V and 12 bases from J, the gap between germline ends came to 15 bases. The CDR3 runs 14 residues.

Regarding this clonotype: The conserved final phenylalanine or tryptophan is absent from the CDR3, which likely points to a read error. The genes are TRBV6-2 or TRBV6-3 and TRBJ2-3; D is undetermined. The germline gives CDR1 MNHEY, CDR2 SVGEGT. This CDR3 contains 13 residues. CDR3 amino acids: CASSYSSTDTQYL. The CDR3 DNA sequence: TGTGCCAGCAGTTACTCTAGCACAGATACACAGTATCTA.

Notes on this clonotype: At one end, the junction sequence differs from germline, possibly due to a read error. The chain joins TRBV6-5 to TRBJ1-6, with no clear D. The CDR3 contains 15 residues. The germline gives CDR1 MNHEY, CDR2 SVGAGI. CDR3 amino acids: CAGSYSGSVGLPLHF. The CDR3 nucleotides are TGTGCCGGCAGTTACTCTGGGAGTGTCGGATTACCCCTCCACTTT.